This T cell receptor (beta chain) originates from a study of cytomegalovirus exposure and HLA in healthy donors. It was with 60 Vbeta and 13 Jbeta primers that the PCR ran. Assay used: immunoSEQ multiplex PCR; TCRdb lists only in-frame clones, some missing. The table lists around 190,000 clones, around 81% of them singletons, with about 1.8% in the top ten. Germline V gene data show CDR1 as SGHDN and CDR2 as FVKESK. This CDR3 spans 16 amino acids. Trimming took 0 bases from V and 8 from J; bases not matched to a gene: 10. The clonotype originates from a man aged 18 to 30 in good health and CMV-seronegative. Sequenced material: PBMCs. The chain has TRBV14 and TRBJ2-4; TRBD2 agrees at 7 bases. CDR3 bases: TGTGCCAGCAGCCAAGATACGGGGGGTTGGGCGGACATTCAGTACTTC. Translation gives CASSQDTGGWADIQYF.